The 32 T cell receptor beta chains in this list originate from one sample, sequenced in a study of human T cells and chemical hapten exposure. Time point denoted: patch test 1, 2 weeks after DPC sensitization. Treatment of the sample: therapeutic diphenylcyclopropenone sensitization with weekly scalp DPC. TCRdb processed the RACE reads anew with MiXCR; each CDR3 protein has one entry. Of approximately 80,000 distinct CDR3 sequences in the sample, around 7% were seen once. The starting material was whole blood, obtained in connection with sensitization to the hapten diphenylcyclopropenone (DPC). The receptors derive from a woman aged 25 to 39 with alopecia areata. Some clones in this sample may be carry-over from other donors' samples.

The sample holds a few counts of this clonotype. J is TRBJ1-2 and V is TRBV28; maybe TRBD1 (5 bases). Germline V CDR1 and CDR2: MDHEN, SYDVKM. The V end was cut by 10 bases, the J end by 0 bases, with 15 bases between. There are 14 residues in the CDR3. The CDR3 protein is CATAGSEANYGYTF. DNA for the CDR3: TGTGCCACTGCAGGGTCAGAAGCTAACTATGGCTACACCTTC.

This clonotype was seen at least ten times. V is TRBV29-1 and J is TRBJ1-1, with 7 bases matching TRBD1. This CDR3 comprises 12 residues. V dropped 7 bases and J dropped 4; count of bases not matched to a gene: 6. Germline values: CDR1 SQVTM, CDR2 ANQGSEA. The CDR3 DNA follows: TGCAGCGGTGGGACAGTTGGCACTGAAGCTTTCTTT. Its translation is CSGGTVGTEAFF.

V usage is TRBV3-1 and J usage is TRBJ1-6; D is perhaps TRBD1 (6 bases). Germline V lookup: CDR1 LGHDT, CDR2 YNNKEL (reference sequence). V lost 4 bases, J lost 10 bases, and 14 bases lay in between. This CDR3 has 14 amino acids. Here the CDR3 reads CASSRKDSYSPLHF. The CDR3 DNA is TGTGCCAGCAGCCGCAAGGACAGTTACTCACCCCTCCACTTT.

V gene TRBV3-1 combines with J gene TRBJ1-5; D is undetermined. Trimming took 4 bases from V and 0 from J, leaving 10 bases between them. The CDR3 is made up of 15 amino acids. Germline CDR1 and CDR2: LGHDT and YNNKEL (reference sequence). CDR3 amino acids: CASSPGFGSNQPQHF. The CDR3 bases are TGTGCCAGCAGCCCTGGGTTCGGTAGCAATCAGCCCCAGCATTTT.

The rearrangement uses TRBV6-6 and TRBJ1-1; no firm D call. Germline V gene lookup returns CDR1 MNHNY and CDR2 SVGAGI (reference sequence). V shed 5 bases and J shed 1 base, with 11 bases lying between them. The CDR3 runs 14 residues. This CDR3 is CASSPLPKNTEAFF. CDR3 sequence (DNA): TGTGCCAGCAGTCCCCTACCCAAGAACACTGAAGCTTTCTTT.

This clonotype was found many times. This rearrangement joins TRBV9 to TRBJ2-7; TRBD1 is a possible D gene (5 bases). The CDR3 runs to 17 residues. Per the germline V gene, CDR1 is SGDLS and CDR2 is YYNGEE. Deletions cut 0 bases from V and 2 bases from J, with 18 bases between. CDR3 nucleotides: TGTGCCAGCAGCGTAGGATTTCATTCAGGGCAAACCTACGAGCAGTACTTC. It yields the protein CASSVGFHSGQTYEQYF.

This clonotype was picked up a small number of times. V gene TRBV12-5 combines with J gene TRBJ1-1; D is uncertain. V was pared by 6 bases and J by 5 bases, with 16 bases between. This CDR3 contains 14 residues. Per germline, CDR1 LGHNT and CDR2 FRNRAP. DNA of the CDR3: TGTGCTAGTGGGTCCGGAACGAGGCGGACTGAAGCTTTCTTT. Its translation is CASGSGTRRTEAFF. The whole variable domain, remainder taken from reference TRBV12-5 and TRBJ1-1, is DARVTQTPRHKVTEMGQEVTMRCQPILGHNTVFWYRQTMMQGLELLAYFRNRAPLDDSGMPKDRFSAEMPDATLATLKIQPSEPRDSAVYFCASGSGTRRTEAFFGQGTRLTVV.

This clonotype has ten or more counts. The rearrangement uses TRBV11-2 and TRBJ2-3; D assignment may be TRBD1 or TRBD2 (6 bases each). Germline V CDR1 and CDR2: SGHAT, FQNNGV. This CDR3 comprises 13 residues. V was pared by 5 bases and J by 8 bases, with 14 bases between. This chain's CDR3 is CASSQGGPTTQYF. In nucleotides, the CDR3 is TGTGCCAGCAGCCAAGGGGGGCCTACTACGCAGTATTTT.

With respect to this clonotype: This may be a read error, as it is one base from a much larger clone. The V call is TRBV2, the J call TRBJ1-2; no reliable D call. CDR1 is SNHLY, CDR2 FYNNEI, per germline. This CDR3 has 13 amino acids. The CDR3 DNA is TGTGTCAGCACCGTCGTAGGGATACTGGGCTACACCTTC. Amino acids: CVSTVVGILGYTF.

This clonotype was detected many times. The chain joins TRBV20-1 to TRBJ1-5; D remains ambiguous. The CDR3 contains 14 residues. Per germline, CDR1 DFQATT and CDR2 SNEGSKA (reference sequence). Trimming shortened V by 0 bases and J by 7 bases, and 13 bases separated the two germline ends. CDR3 nucleotides: TGCAGTGCTAGAGATTCGGAGGGCGGACAGCCCCAGCATTTT. It specifies CSARDSEGGQPQHF.

This clonotype has at least ten counts. This sequence joins TRBV20-1 and TRBJ1-1; D ambiguous. Germline V gives CDR1 DFQATT, CDR2 SNEGSKA (reference sequence). The CDR3 runs to 15 residues. The V and J ends lost 0 bases and 5 bases respectively, with 16 bases between them. This chain's CDR3 is CSARDPQQAFTEAFF. CDR3 nucleotides: TGCAGTGCTAGAGATCCACAGCAGGCTTTTACTGAAGCTTTCTTT.

This clonotype was observed at least ten times. The chain has TRBV6-1 and TRBJ2-3, with TRBD1 matching 7 bases. With V trimmed by 6 bases and J by 2 bases, 8 bases remained unmatched. In germline, CDR1 is MNHNS, CDR2 SASEGT. This CDR3 contains 15 residues. As DNA, the CDR3 is TGTGCCAGCAGCCCCAGGGGGACCTACACAGATACGCAGTATTTT. This sequence encodes CASSPRGTYTDTQYF.

Many counts were recorded for this clonotype. The CDR3 DNA sequence: TGTGCCAGCACCCCACAGGGAGACGTCGCCTATGGCTACACCTTC. Protein sequence: CASTPQGDVAYGYTF. The rearrangement joins TRBV6-1 to TRBJ1-2; D may be TRBD1 (6 bases). The V end was cut by 7 bases, the J end by 4 bases, with 19 bases between. CDR3 length: 15 residues. Per the germline V gene, CDR1 is MNHNS and CDR2 is SASEGT.

In this sample, this clonotype turned up many times. This sequence joins TRBV14 and TRBJ1-1; D might be TRBD1 (6 bases). V shed 0 bases and J shed 11 bases, with 10 bases lying between them. The CDR3 contains 12 residues. Germline V gene lookup returns CDR1 SGHDN and CDR2 FVKESK. For the CDR3, the DNA is TGTGCCAGCAGCCAAGAGGGGGCGCGGGCTTTCTTT. Residues: CASSQEGARAFF.

This sequence joins TRBV15 and TRBJ2-3; 8 nucleotides agree with TRBD2. This CDR3 contains 13 residues. Germline V gene lookup returns CDR1 LNHNV and CDR2 YYDKDF (reference sequence). Trimming took 5 bases from V and 10 from J; bases not matched to a gene: 8. CDR3 sequence (DNA): TGTGCCACCAGCGTCAGGACTAGCTGGGCGCAGTATTTT. It yields the protein CATSVRTSWAQYF.

This clonotype was observed a few times. The rearrangement joins TRBV30 to TRBJ1-5, with 8 bases identical to TRBD1. V dropped 4 bases and J dropped 6; count of bases not matched to a gene: 8. The CDR3 loop spans 14 amino acids. Germline CDR1 GTSNPN, CDR2 SVGIG (reference sequence). CDR3 nucleotides: TGTGCCTGGACTTCTCAGGGGGCGTCTCAGCCCCAGCATTTT. Translation gives CAWTSQGASQPQHF.

This clonotype showed up many times. The rearrangement uses TRBV12-3 or TRBV12-4 and TRBJ2-6; possible D gene TRBD2, 6 bases. The CDR3 contains 18 residues. The V end was cut by 8 bases, the J end by 0 bases, with 20 bases between. CDR3 loop: CASGPEWRDPSGANVLTF. The CDR3 bases are TGTGCCAGCGGGCCAGAGTGGAGGGATCCCTCTGGGGCCAACGTCCTGACTTTC.

The chain is built from TRBV3-1 and TRBJ2-7, with 9 positions matching TRBD2. Germline V gene sequence: CDR1 LGHDT, CDR2 YNNKEL (reference sequence). This CDR3 has 16 amino acids. V trimming: 5 bases; J trimming: 1 base; junction bases outside the gene matches: 9. CDR3 coding DNA: TGTGCCAGCAGCTCACCGGGACTAGCCTATTCCTACGAGCAGTACTTC. Its protein product is CASSSPGLAYSYEQYF.

This clonotype was counted at least ten times. The CDR3 nucleotides are TGCAGTGCTAGAGGGACTAGCGGGGGAAACAATGAGCAGTTCTTC. This sequence encodes CSARGTSGGNNEQFF. The chain has TRBV20-1 and TRBJ2-1; 13 nucleotides match TRBD2. CDR1 DFQATT and CDR2 SNEGSKA come from the germline V gene (reference sequence). The CDR3 has 15 amino acids. Trimming cost V 1 base and J 5 bases; bases outside gene matches: 2.

The chain employs TRBV6-1 and TRBJ1-1; TRBD1 might be the D (6 bases). Germline-derived CDR1 and CDR2 are MNHNS and SASEGT. The CDR3 has 11 amino acids. The CDR3 is CAGTHRDQAFF. DNA of the CDR3: TGTGCGGGAACCCACAGGGATCAAGCTTTCTTT.

This clonotype was recorded only once. The rearrangement joins TRBV3-1 to TRBJ1-1; tentatively, D is TRBD1 (5 bases). Trimming stripped 1 base from V and 8 bases from J, with 14 bases between. The germline CDR1 and CDR2 sequences are LGHDT and YNNKEL (reference sequence). This CDR3 has 14 amino acids. CDR3 region: CASSQGNWGGEAFF. For the CDR3, the DNA is TGTGCCAGCAGCCAAGGAAACTGGGGGGGGGAAGCTTTCTTT.

This clonotype was observed many times. This chain links TRBV2 with TRBJ1-2, with 10 nucleotides matching TRBD1. J was trimmed by 1 base and V by 7 bases; bases with no gene match: 9. Germline V gene sequence: CDR1 SNHLY, CDR2 FYNNEI. This CDR3 has 16 residues. The CDR3 loop reads CASNGDRGAINYGYTF. In DNA form, the CDR3 reads TGTGCCAGCAATGGGGACAGGGGCGCTATTAACTATGGCTACACCTTC.

This clonotype was counted at least ten times. The V gene is TRBV27, the J gene TRBJ2-7; either TRBD1 or TRBD2 may fit D (6 bases each). The germline CDR1 and CDR2 sequences are MNHEY and SMNVEV (reference sequence). The CDR3 is 14 amino acids. V was cut by 6 bases and J by 1 base, with 13 bases left in between. The CDR3 reads CASSPRGGSYEQYF. The CDR3 nucleotides read TGTGCCAGCAGCCCCCGAGGGGGGTCCTACGAGCAGTACTTC.

This clonotype was counted only a few times. The J gene is TRBJ1-1, the V gene TRBV29-1; TRBD1 is a possible D gene (5 bases). The CDR3 is 14 amino acids. V was trimmed by 4 bases and J by 1 base, leaving 13 bases between them. Per germline, CDR1 SQVTM and CDR2 ANQGSEA. The CDR3 here is CSVGTARENTEAFF. CDR3 coding DNA: TGCAGCGTTGGGACCGCCAGGGAGAACACTGAAGCTTTCTTT.

This clonotype was picked up a small number of times. The chain carries TRBV20-1 and TRBJ1-4; weak D call: TRBD1 (5 bases). The CDR3 consists of 13 residues. The germline CDR1 and CDR2 sequences are DFQATT and SNEGSKA (reference sequence). V lost 6 bases and J 8 bases, leaving 16 bases between the germline ends. The CDR3, as DNA: TGCAGTGCCATTCCCGGGGGATGGGAAAAACTGTTTTTT. Protein product: CSAIPGGWEKLFF.

This clonotype showed up just a few times. The chain combines TRBV29-1 with TRBJ1-1; D gene uncertain. CDR3 length: 13 amino acids. V dropped 2 bases and J dropped 0 bases, with 7 bases sitting between them. Germline V gene sequence: CDR1 SQVTM, CDR2 ANQGSEA. This CDR3 reads CSVEQSMNTEAFF. In nucleotides, the CDR3 is TGCAGCGTTGAACAGAGCATGAACACTGAAGCTTTCTTT.

As regards this clonotype: The junction and the germline gene differ at one end; a read error may be behind it. The chain carries TRBV2 and TRBJ1-1; D is uncertain. There are 13 residues in the CDR3. Germline V gives CDR1 SNHLY, CDR2 FYNNEI. For the CDR3, the DNA is TGTGCCAGAAGTGAGGTAGGGATGGTTGAAGCTTTCTTT. Encoded protein: CARSEVGMVEAFF.

This clonotype showed up many times. The chain uses TRBV29-1 and TRBJ1-2; D is ambiguous. From germline, CDR1 is SQVTM and CDR2 ANQGSEA. This CDR3 region has 11 residues. Trimming took 4 bases from V and 6 from J, leaving 9 bases between them. CDR3 sequence reads: CSVGKMDGYTF. DNA for the CDR3: TGCAGCGTTGGGAAAATGGATGGCTACACCTTC.

The chain couples TRBV2 to TRBJ2-3; TRBD2 matches 10 bases. V trimming: 5 bases; J trimming: 0 bases; junction bases outside the gene matches: 2. CDR3 length equals 15 residues. CDR1 is SNHLY and CDR2 is FYNNEI in the germline V gene. CDR3 nucleotide sequence: TGTGCCAGCAGTCCGGGACTAGCGAGCACAGATACGCAGTATTTT. Its translation is CASSPGLASTDTQYF.

Regarding this clonotype: This may stem from a read error, because a much larger clone lies one nucleotide away. DNA of the CDR3: TGTGCCAGCAGCGTAATGGGGAGCTCCCACAATGAGCAGTTCTTC. Translation gives CASSVMGSSHNEQFF. This rearrangement joins TRBV9 to TRBJ2-1, with a possible D match to TRBD2 (5 bases). The CDR3 covers 15 residues. The germline V gene has CDR1 SGDLS and CDR2 YYNGEE.

This clonotype was counted between two and nine times. The genes are TRBV18 and TRBJ1-5; 8 bases match TRBD1. Looked up from germline, CDR1 is KGHSH and CDR2 is LQKENI. CDR3 length: 15 amino acids. V was clipped by 3 bases and J by 11 bases; unmatched bases: 12. CDR3 nucleotide sequence: TGTGCCAGCTCACCCCCCGGACAGGGAGGTAGAGCCCAGCATTTT. This sequence encodes CASSPPGQGGRAQHF.

This clonotype was counted many times. The chain recombines TRBV6-5 with TRBJ1-2; 9 nucleotides match TRBD1. CDR3 size: 17 residues. Germline CDR1 MNHEY, CDR2 SVGAGI. V trimming: 0 bases; J trimming: 4 bases; junction bases outside the gene matches: 9. CDR3 DNA: TGTGCCAGCAGTTACTCCACCGGGACAGGGCTCGGCTATGGCTACACCTTC. It codes for CASSYSTGTGLGYGYTF.